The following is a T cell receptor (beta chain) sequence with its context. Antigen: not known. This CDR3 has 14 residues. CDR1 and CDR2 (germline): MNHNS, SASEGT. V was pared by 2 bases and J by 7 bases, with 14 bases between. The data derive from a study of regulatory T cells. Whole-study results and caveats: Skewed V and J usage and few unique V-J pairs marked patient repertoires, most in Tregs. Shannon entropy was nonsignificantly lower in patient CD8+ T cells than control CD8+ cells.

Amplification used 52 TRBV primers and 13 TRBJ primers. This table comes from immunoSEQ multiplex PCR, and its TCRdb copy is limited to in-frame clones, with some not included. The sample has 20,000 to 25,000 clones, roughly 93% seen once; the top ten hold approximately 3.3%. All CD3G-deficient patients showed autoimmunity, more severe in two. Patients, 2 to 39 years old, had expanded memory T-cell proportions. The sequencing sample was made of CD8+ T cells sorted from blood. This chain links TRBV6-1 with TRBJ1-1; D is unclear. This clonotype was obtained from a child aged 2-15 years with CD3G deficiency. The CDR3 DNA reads TGTGCCAGCAGTGAATGGGTTCGGGAGAGTGAAGCTTTCTTT. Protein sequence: CASSEWVRESEAFF.